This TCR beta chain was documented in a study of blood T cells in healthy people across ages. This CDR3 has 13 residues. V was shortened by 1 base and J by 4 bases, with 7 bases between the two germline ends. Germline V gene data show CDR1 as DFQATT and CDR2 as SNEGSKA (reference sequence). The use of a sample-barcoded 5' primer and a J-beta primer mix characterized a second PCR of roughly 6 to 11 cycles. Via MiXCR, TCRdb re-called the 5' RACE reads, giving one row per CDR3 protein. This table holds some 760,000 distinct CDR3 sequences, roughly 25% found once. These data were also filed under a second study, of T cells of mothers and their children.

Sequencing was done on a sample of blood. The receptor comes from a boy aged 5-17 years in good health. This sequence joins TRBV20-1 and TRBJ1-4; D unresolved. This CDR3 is CSARGRFNEKLFF. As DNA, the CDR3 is TGCAGTGCTAGAGGGCGGTTTAATGAAAAACTGTTTTTT.